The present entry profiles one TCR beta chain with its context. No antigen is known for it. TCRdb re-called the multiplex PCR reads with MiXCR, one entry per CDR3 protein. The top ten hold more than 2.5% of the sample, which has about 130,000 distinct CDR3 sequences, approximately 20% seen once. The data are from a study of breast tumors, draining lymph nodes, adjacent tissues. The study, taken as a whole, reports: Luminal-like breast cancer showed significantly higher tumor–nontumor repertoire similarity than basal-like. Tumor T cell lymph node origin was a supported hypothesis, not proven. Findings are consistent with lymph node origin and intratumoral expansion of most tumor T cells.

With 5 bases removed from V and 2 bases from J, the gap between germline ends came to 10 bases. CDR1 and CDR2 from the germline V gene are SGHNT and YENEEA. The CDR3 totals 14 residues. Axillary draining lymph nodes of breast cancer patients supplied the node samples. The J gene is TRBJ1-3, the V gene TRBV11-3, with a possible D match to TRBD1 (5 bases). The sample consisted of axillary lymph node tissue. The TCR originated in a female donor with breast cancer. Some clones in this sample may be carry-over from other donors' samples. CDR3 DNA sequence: TGTGCCAGCAGCCTGAGGGGAACTGGAAACACCATATATTTT. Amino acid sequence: CASSLRGTGNTIYF.